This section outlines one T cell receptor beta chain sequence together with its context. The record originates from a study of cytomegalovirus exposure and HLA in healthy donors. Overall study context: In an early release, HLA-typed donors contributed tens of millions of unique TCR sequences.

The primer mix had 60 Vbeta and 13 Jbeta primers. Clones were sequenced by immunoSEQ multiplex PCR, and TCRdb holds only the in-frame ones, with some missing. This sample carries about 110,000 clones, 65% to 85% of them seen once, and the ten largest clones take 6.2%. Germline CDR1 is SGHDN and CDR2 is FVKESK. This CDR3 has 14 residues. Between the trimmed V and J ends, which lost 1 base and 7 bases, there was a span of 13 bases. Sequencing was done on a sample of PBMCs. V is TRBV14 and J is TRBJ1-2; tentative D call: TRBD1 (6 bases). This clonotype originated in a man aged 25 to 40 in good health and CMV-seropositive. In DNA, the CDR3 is TGTGCCAGCAGCCAAGGCGGCAGGGGATCTGGCTACACCTTC. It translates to CASSQGGRGSGYTF.